Following are 20 T cell receptor beta chains from one sample sequenced in a study of cytomegalovirus exposure and HLA in healthy donors. With 60 Vbeta and 13 Jbeta primers, the PCR was carried out. Only in-frame clones appear in the TCRdb table, and some are missing; sequencing was by immunoSEQ multiplex PCR. The sample holds under 200,000 clones, around 79% seen once. The sample taken for sequencing was PBMCs. Receptors were obtained from a woman between 35 and 50 years old in good health and CMV-seronegative.

On this clone itself: Other DNA variants within this sample encode the same CDR3. The chain combines TRBV7-8 with TRBJ2-2, with D perhaps matching TRBD1 (6 bases). The V end lost 1 base, the J end lost 0 bases, and 6 bases lay between the germline ends. The CDR3 totals 15 residues. Germline loops: CDR1 SGHVS, CDR2 FQNEAQ. CDR3 residues: CASSLDRANTGELFF. The CDR3 region has the DNA TGTGCCAGCAGCTTAGACAGGGCGAACACCGGGGAGCTGTTTTTT. Full variable domain (outside the CDR3, taken from reference TRBV7-8 and TRBJ2-2): GAGVSQSPRYKVAKRGQDVALRCDPISGHVSLFWYQQALGQGPEFLTYFQNEAQLDKSGLPSDRFFAERPEGSVSTLKIQRTQQEDSAVYLCASSLDRANTGELFFGEGSRLTVL.

The chain employs TRBV2 and TRBJ2-7; 11 bases agree with TRBD2. Losses at the gene ends were 11 bases for V and 0 bases for J; bases not matched to a gene: 12. Germline CDR1 is SNHLY and CDR2 is FYNNEI. This CDR3 is built from 16 residues. CDR3 loop: CAGTISGRGSSYEQYF. The CDR3 DNA sequence: TGTGCCGGCACTATTAGCGGGAGGGGAAGCTCCTACGAGCAGTACTTC.

This chain links TRBV7-6 with TRBJ2-7; 10 nucleotides align to TRBD1. This CDR3 has 14 residues. Germline CDR1 is SGHVS and CDR2 is FNYEAQ. Losses at the gene ends were 3 bases for V and 5 bases for J; bases not matched to a gene: 4. The CDR3 DNA follows: TGTGCCAGCAGCTTGGGACAGGGGACCAACGAGCAGTACTTC. It encodes CASSLGQGTNEQYF. Full variable domain (missing parts from reference TRBV7-6 and TRBJ2-7): GAGVSQSPRYKVTKRGQDVALRCDPISGHVSLYWYRQALGQGPEFLTYFNYEAQQDKSGLPNDRFSAERPEGSISTLTIQRTEQRDSAMYRCASSLGQGTNEQYFGPGTRLTVT.

This chain joins TRBV29-1 and TRBJ2-5; 7 bases align to TRBD1. The J call is doubtful: the DNA matches TRBJ2-7 better. The germline CDR1 and CDR2 sequences are SQVTM and ANQGSEA. The CDR3 is 14 residues long. The chain's CDR3 is CSARQGRGRYEQYF. For the CDR3, the DNA is TGCAGCGCTCGACAGGGAAGGGGACGCTACGAGCAGTACTTC.

The CDR3 here is CASSGDRVNTEAFF. The CDR3 DNA follows: TGTGCCAGCAGTGGAGACAGGGTGAACACTGAAGCTTTCTTT. This chain connects TRBV2 to TRBJ1-1; TRBD1 matches at 7 bases. J was trimmed by 0 bases and V by 4 bases; bases with no gene match: 2. This CDR3 has 14 residues. Germline V gene lookup returns CDR1 SNHLY and CDR2 FYNNEI.

This clone was detected once. This sequence joins TRBV7-2 and TRBJ2-7; D is perhaps TRBD1 (5 bases). Trimming took 1 base from V and 5 from J, leaving 12 bases between them. The length of the CDR3 is 14 residues. From germline, CDR1 is SGHTA and CDR2 FQGNSA. The CDR3 sequence: CASSLDGARDEQYF. The CDR3, as DNA: TGTGCCAGCAGCTTAGATGGGGCACGGGACGAGCAGTACTTC.

A remark on this clone: In the same sample, other DNA sequences code for this CDR3. The chain employs TRBV18 and TRBJ1-1; TRBD1 aligns across 7 bases. After removal of 3 bases from V and 1 base from J, the junction contained 2 bases not matched to a gene. CDR3 size: 14 residues. Germline-derived CDR1 and CDR2 are KGHSH and LQKENI. The CDR3 bases are TGTGCCAGCTCACCCAGGACAGGGAACACTGAAGCTTTCTTT. Protein product: CASSPRTGNTEAFF. The entire variable domain, with the rest obtained from reference TRBV18 and TRBJ1-1, is as follows: NAGVMQNPRHLVRRRGQEARLRCSPMKGHSHVYWYRQLPEEGLKFMVYLQKENIIDESGMPKERFSAEFPKEGPSILRIQQVVRGDSAAYFCASSPRTGNTEAFFGQGTRLTVV.

The genes are TRBV27 and TRBJ2-5; 8 bases fit TRBD1. Per germline, CDR1 MNHEY and CDR2 SMNVEV (reference sequence). There are 12 residues in the CDR3. V lost 8 bases to trimming and J lost 4 bases; unmatched junction nucleotides: 3. The CDR3 DNA is TGTGCCAGCCGGACAGGGAGAGAGACCCAGTACTTC. It translates to CASRTGRETQYF.

The chain couples TRBV6-1 to TRBJ2-3; possibly TRBD1 for D (7 bases). CDR1 and CDR2 (germline): MNHNS, SASEGT. CDR3 length: 17 residues. V was clipped by 4 bases and J by 2 bases, with 19 bases between them. The CDR3 sequence is CASSGPTGRTFTDTQYF. CDR3 coding DNA: TGTGCCAGCAGTGGACCGACAGGGAGGACCTTCACAGATACGCAGTATTTT.

The rearrangement links TRBV29-1 to TRBJ2-5; D is ambiguous. Looked up from germline, CDR1 is SQVTM and CDR2 is ANQGSEA. Trimming took off 7 bases at V and 2 bases at J, with 11 bases between the two ends. This CDR3 has 12 residues. The CDR3 loop reads CSARSQQETQYF. Here the CDR3 DNA reads TGCAGCGCCCGTTCCCAGCAAGAGACCCAGTACTTC.

The DNA of the CDR3 is TGTGCCAGCAGCCCGATGGACAGGACGGACGAGCAGTACTTC. It codes for CASSPMDRTDEQYF. The chain links TRBV7-2 to TRBJ2-5, with TRBD1 identical over 7 bases. The DNA end is a closer match to TRBJ2-7, so the J assignment may be wrong. The CDR3 contains 14 residues. Germline-derived CDR1 and CDR2 are SGHTA and FQGNSA.

V and J are TRBV9 and TRBJ1-1; 7 bases map to TRBD1. This CDR3 comprises 13 residues. Germline lookup yields CDR1 SGDLS and CDR2 YYNGEE. Unmatched junction bases numbered 11, after V lost 4 bases and J lost 11 bases. The CDR3 loop is CASSTNDRAGAFF. The DNA of the CDR3 is TGTGCCAGCAGCACAAATGACAGGGCAGGGGCTTTCTTT.

The V and J genes are TRBV6-5 and TRBJ1-5, with 8 nucleotides matching TRBD1. Per the germline V gene, CDR1 is MNHEY and CDR2 is SVGAGI. The trim removed 6 bases at V and 5 bases at J, leaving 6 bases unmatched. CDR3 size: 14 residues. CDR3 sequence (DNA): TGTGCCAGCAGGCGGACAGGGCGGGATCAGCCCCAGCATTTT. Protein: CASRRTGRDQPQHF.

The V gene is TRBV7-8, the J gene TRBJ2-7, with unresolved D. The CDR3 contains 17 residues. CDR1 and CDR2 from the germline V gene are SGHVS and FQNEAQ. The V and J ends lost 1 base and 2 bases respectively, with 18 bases between them. In DNA, the CDR3 is TGTGCCAGCAGCTTAGGGTTAGGAGCTTTGAGGCCCTACGAGCAGTACTTC. Translation gives CASSLGLGALRPYEQYF.

This clone was seen more than once but under ten times. This chain links TRBV7-2 with TRBJ1-1, with 12 bases matching TRBD1. Germline loops: CDR1 SGHTA, CDR2 FQGNSA. The CDR3 runs to 17 residues. V lost 3 bases and J lost 5; bases outside the gene matches: 10. CDR3 bases: TGTGCCAGCAGCTTCTACCCGGGACAGGGGGCTGATACTGAAGCTTTCTTT. This encodes CASSFYPGQGADTEAFF. Full variable domain (remainder filled in from reference TRBV7-2 and TRBJ1-1): GAGVSQSPSNKVTEKGKDVELRCDPISGHTALYWYRQSLGQGLEFLIYFQGNSAPDKSGLPSDRFSAERTGGSVSTLTIQRTQQEDSAVYLCASSFYPGQGADTEAFFGQGTRLTVV.

In this sample, this clone turned up a few times. The V call is TRBV6-5, the J call TRBJ2-6; no firm D call. This CDR3 region has 14 residues. The ends were cut back, 7 bases at V and 0 bases at J, with 7 bases in the middle. In germline, CDR1 is MNHEY, CDR2 SVGAGI. CDR3 region: CASNALSGANVLTF. DNA for the CDR3: TGTGCCAGCAACGCACTCTCTGGGGCCAACGTCCTGACTTTC.

The chain joins TRBV2 to TRBJ1-5; the D is unclear. V lost 8 bases to trimming and J lost 4 bases, with 24 bases between them. The CDR3 contains 17 residues. Germline CDR1 and CDR2: SNHLY and FYNNEI. Here the CDR3 reads CASPPPGGKVWNQPQHF. In nucleotides, the CDR3 is TGTGCCAGCCCCCCCCCGGGAGGAAAGGTTTGGAATCAGCCCCAGCATTTT.

This chain connects TRBV4-3 to TRBJ2-7; 11 bases map to TRBD2. This CDR3 region has 16 residues. Germline V gene lookup returns CDR1 LGHNA and CDR2 YSLEER. J was trimmed by 2 bases and V by 4 bases; bases with no gene match: 7. CDR3 loop: CASSPNPGLAAYEQYF. The CDR3 nucleotides read TGCGCCAGCAGCCCAAACCCGGGACTAGCGGCCTACGAGCAGTACTTC.

This sequence joins TRBV29-1 and TRBJ2-7; tentatively, D is TRBD1 (6 bases). Germline CDR1 is SQVTM and CDR2 is ANQGSEA. This CDR3 is built from 14 residues. Deletions cut 3 bases from V and 3 bases from J, with 15 bases between. The CDR3 sequence: CSVDRQGNGYEQYF. In nucleotides, the CDR3 is TGCAGCGTTGACCGGCAGGGGAACGGCTACGAGCAGTACTTC.

The V and J genes are TRBV19 and TRBJ2-2; possible D gene TRBD2, 7 bases. The V end lost 1 base, the J end lost 5 bases, and 11 bases lay between the germline ends. CDR1 is LNHDA, CDR2 SQIVND, per germline (reference sequence). CDR3 length equals 15 residues. The CDR3 region is CASSIVGGRTGELFF. CDR3 nucleotides: TGTGCCAGTAGTATAGTCGGGGGGCGGACCGGGGAGCTGTTTTTT.